What follows describes a single T cell receptor (beta chain). This entry comes from a study of shared T cell receptors in the human thymus. Assay used: immunoSEQ multiplex PCR; TCRdb lists only in-frame clones, some missing. The sample yields 700,000 to 750,000 clones, approximately 83% seen once. This sample was shared with a second study, whose subject was human thymus T cells. That investigation notes: It was from resections taken during corrective heart surgery that the thymus tissue came.

The clonotype comes from a girl under three years old with a congenital heart defect. The sequenced sample was thymocytes.

The CDR3 region has the DNA TGCAGTGCTTCCACGGGACACGGCTACACCTTC. Protein product: CSASTGHGYTF. The chain employs TRBV20-1 and TRBJ1-2; a weak D match, TRBD1 (6 bases). This CDR3 region has 11 residues. Trimming removed 5 bases at V and 8 bases at J, with 12 bases between. The germline CDR1 and CDR2 sequences are DFQATT and SNEGSKA (reference sequence).